This T cell receptor (beta chain) was captured in a study of blood T cell repertoires in COVID-19. As for the study in general: The samples span acute and convalescent COVID-19 from the United States, Italy and Spain.

Original analysis: Estimated nucleated cell counts came from reference gene primer amplification. Some clones are missing from TCRdb's copy, which holds only in-frame ones; the method was immunoSEQ multiplex PCR. That table is the source of V, J and clone size, and D and trimming were worked out from the DNA. This sample has over 300,000 clones, with 90% found just once. CDR3 length: 17 amino acids. In germline, CDR1 is SNHLY, CDR2 FYNNEI. V shed 5 bases, J shed 0 bases, and the junction held 8 bases outside the gene matches. The receptor comes from a man between 18 and 29 years old with active or convalescent COVID-19. This chain connects TRBV2 to TRBJ1-5; 9 nucleotides match TRBD1. Input material: peripheral blood. The CDR3 coding sequence is TGTGCCAGCAGTCGGACAGGGGCTGCTCTTAGCAATCAGCCCCAGCATTTT. Residues: CASSRTGAALSNQPQHF. The whole variable domain, remainder taken from reference TRBV2 and TRBJ1-5, is EPEVTQTPSHQVTQMGQEVILRCVPISNHLYFYWYRQILGQKVEFLVSFYNNEISEKSEIFDDQFSVERPDGSNFTLKIRSTKLEDSAMYFCASSRTGAALSNQPQHFGDGTRLSIL.